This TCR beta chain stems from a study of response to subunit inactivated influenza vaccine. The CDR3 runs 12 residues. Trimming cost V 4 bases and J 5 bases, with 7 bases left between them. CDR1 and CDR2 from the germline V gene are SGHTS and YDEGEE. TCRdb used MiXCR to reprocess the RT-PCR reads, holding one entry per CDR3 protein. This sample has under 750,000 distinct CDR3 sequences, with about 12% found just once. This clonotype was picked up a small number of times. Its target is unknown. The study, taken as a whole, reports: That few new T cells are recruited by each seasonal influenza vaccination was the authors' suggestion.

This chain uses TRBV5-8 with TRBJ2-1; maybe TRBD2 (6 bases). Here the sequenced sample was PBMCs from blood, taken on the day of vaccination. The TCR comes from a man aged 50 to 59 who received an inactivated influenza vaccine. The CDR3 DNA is TGTGCCAGCAGCCAGCGGGACAATGAGCAGTTCTTC. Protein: CASSQRDNEQFF.